Reported below is one T cell receptor (beta chain). This clonotype appeared a few times. The antigen this receptor binds is unknown. No clone much larger than this one lies a single base away; base qualities are absent. The sample originates from a study of blood T cells in healthy people across ages (dated by TCRdb to 2014 to 2015). Study-wide context: In model experiments, template switching captured roughly one uniquely barcoded TCR beta cDNA molecule for every two T cells. The study measured age-related changes in TCR beta repertoire diversity using deep sequencing normalized with unique cDNA molecular identifiers. The donors were divided into four age groups: young (average about 16 years), middle-aged (approximately 41), aged (about 60) and long-lived (roughly 88). To avoid experimental bias, donors of different ages were randomly spread across the sequencing lanes. Using the same blood draw, the study looked at two additional independent replicas of 1 million unique cDNA reads for two donors, one aged 18 to 30 and the other aged 80 or older.

The study at large found these results: Estimates of total diversity based on one million sequenced T cells were considered lower bounds and underestimates. The percentage of naive T cells measured by flow cytometry correlated strongly with observed TCR beta diversity. The CMV infection status of donors was not known, potentially confounding age-related changes in expanded clonotypes. Bulk unsorted PBMC profiling prevented conclusive comparison of naive and antigen-experienced compartments. Compared with the aged group, the long-lived group had more naive CD4+ T cells, fewer expanded clones and increased TCR diversity, a pattern suggesting age selection. Observed TCR beta diversity per million T cells fell roughly linearly with age, and a significant reduction was already apparent by age roughly 40.

Libraries came from 5' RACE. The sequencing machine was an Illumina HiSeq 2500. A second PCR of roughly 6 to 12 cycles was performed with a sample-barcoded 5' primer and a J-beta primer mix. A template-switch 5' adaptor carrying 12 random nucleotides introduced a unique molecular identifier onto each TCR beta cDNA molecule. Each sample yielded at least 2.5 million CDR3-containing paired-end reads. The Mint cDNA synthesis kit, primed by a TRBC-specific oligonucleotide, was used to synthesize first-strand cDNA from all RNA. All cDNA was treated with uracil-DNA glycosylase and then went through a first 18-cycle PCR with the universal primers M1SS and BC2_uni_R. On the study's bioinformatics: Each sample was normalized by randomly selecting 1 million high-quality reads, each carrying a distinct molecular identifier. Reads with shared molecular identifiers were discarded instead of being binned into consensus sequences. MiTCR, set to a Q25 quality threshold and the strictest error-elimination algorithm, was used for CDR3 identification, clonotype clustering and error correction. Lower-bound total TCR beta diversity was estimated with a nonparametric unseen species model using Euler transformation. TCRdb trimmed the raw reads at Q25, called clones with MiXCR and kept productive beta chains. Each entry merges the rows of one CDR3 protein and shows their most common DNA and genes. TCRdb assigned the V and J calls; the authors' analysis was not used. The sample records 700,000 to 1,000,000 distinct CDR3 sequences, around 42% of which are singletons. The top ten hold about 21% of the sample.

Donors were 35 to 40 systemically healthy Caucasian individuals from Russia aged roughly 6 to 90 years. Each donor gave approximately 9.4 milliliters of peripheral blood, drawn into EDTA-treated Vacutainer tubes. Ficoll-Paque density-gradient centrifugation was used to isolate PBMCs, with at least 6 million per sample. Trizol reagent was used to extract total RNA from PBMCs, with at least 6 micrograms per sample. For every donor, an aliquot of PBMCs went through flow cytometry to measure the percentages of naive CD45RAhigh/CD27high T cells. The receptor comes from a man in his 60s in good health. Source material: blood.

The CDR3 protein sequence reads: CASSLRTGGGSYEQYF. The DNA sequence is TGCGCCAGCAGCTTAAGGACAGGGGGCGGCTCCTACGAGCAGTACTTC. Recombination joined TRBV5-1 with TRBJ2-7; TRBD1 fits 11 bases in the junction. CDR1 and CDR2 are drawn from the germline V gene: SGHRS, YFSETQ. The CDR3 runs 16 amino acids, cysteine and phenylalanine included. The kept DNA is CDR3 alone, 48 bases in frame from the first base. Trimming takes 2 bases off V and 0 bases off J; junction bases not matched to a gene: 4.